What follows is one TCR beta chain and its context. There is no known antigen for this receptor. Base qualities are not recorded, but no much larger clone differs from it by a single base. The method was the immunoSEQ multiplex PCR assay. High-throughput TCR-beta CDR3 sequencing of genomic DNA from most patients was performed by Adaptive Biotechnologies. The original methods were these. Adaptive's ImmunoSEQ software was the source of the TCR sequencing data for 15 to 20 patients, while a few other patients were processed with MiXCR and VDJtools. Because the origin of CDR3 nucleotide sequences shared between donor and recipient could not be assigned, those sequences were removed. To be classed as alloreactive, a clone needed at least 2-fold expansion over unstimulated cells and a minimum CFSE-low frequency of 0.002% (template counts) or 0.001% (read counts). Clones detected in sequenced pre-transplant spleen, lymph node, or MLR CFSE-low populations of the donor or recipient were defined as mappable. Cumulative frequency of alloreactive clones was calculated as a percentage of all sequences weighted by copy number. TCRdb's version of the immuneACCESS table is confined to in-frame rearrangements and falls short of the full clone set. An unresolved V gene accounts for under half of the shortfall where checked; the remainder is of unknown origin. The V and J calls and clone size were taken over from that table, and D and trimming were inferred from the DNA. The sample table holds about 15,000 clones, of which roughly three fifths were seen once. The top ten constitute about 13% of the sample.

The sample belongs to a study of graft-versus-host responses after intestinal transplantation listed by TCRdb under 2021. Context from the whole study: Multivisceral, liver-intestinal, or isolated intestinal transplants were received by the recipients. To identify alloreactive clones, pre-transplant mixed lymphocyte reaction products were sequenced and compared with unstimulated pre-transplant donor and recipient T cells. Instead of going to the commercial service, samples from a few later patients were sequenced in-house on an Illumina MiSeq and processed with MiXCR. Every recipient was given anti-thymocyte globulin induction, followed by about three years of maintenance tacrolimus and steroids. After intestinal transplantation, graft-versus-host and host-versus-graft alloreactive T cell clones were followed in the graft, circulation and bone marrow using bulk TCR-beta CDR3 sequencing. Donor T cell macrochimerism was defined as a peak of at least 4% donor T cells among recipient peripheral blood mononuclear cells. A cohort of 24 intestinal transplant recipients, including one retransplant, was enrolled, and a few patients lacking pretransplant specimens were excluded. Study-level results and caveats: Peak levels of circulating GvH clones were associated with declines in HvG clones early after transplant. GvH clones were detected in recipient bone marrow, and some appeared earlier in ileal mucosa or blood, consistent with an intestinal mucosal origin. The relatively low number and heterogeneity of intestinal transplant patients limited the conclusions. High GvH to HvG T cell clonal ratios were observed in the allografts of patients with donor T cell macrochimerism.

To isolate intraepithelial and lamina propria lymphocytes from graft specimens, dithiothreitol, EDTA incubations and collagenase D digestion were used. Bulk TCR-beta sequencing was performed on serial intestinal graft biopsy specimens collected as late as 600 days after transplant. The CDR3 runs 14 residues from the cysteine to the phenylalanine. The DNA shown is the 42-base CDR3, in frame from base 1. CDR1 and CDR2, looked up from the germline V gene (reference sequence), are SEHNR and FQNEAQ. Deletion took 1 base off V and 3 bases off J, with a span of 8 bases between the germline ends. The chain employs TRBV7-9 and TRBJ2-3; the D gene identity is not certain. The sequence was collected from a human patient who received an intestinal transplant, so some T cells may come from the graft donor. The sequences come from ileum tissue, collected 524 days after transplant. The CDR3 amino acid sequence is: CASSLDSLTDTQYF. The DNA is TGTGCCAGCAGCTTAGACAGCTTAACAGATACGCAGTATTTT.